A selection of T cell receptor beta chains follows, all from one sample in a study of cytotoxic CD8 clonotypes in ibrutinib-treated CLL. Sequencing used immunoSEQ multiplex PCR; TCRdb keeps in-frame clones, though not all of them. The sample consists of more than 200,000 clones, around 70% of them appearing once. The sample was PBMCs, taken after 12 months of ibrutinib treatment. The receptors stem from a human donor with chronic lymphocytic leukemia. Both conserved end residues are trimmed from each CDR3. The order of the fields is V gene, J gene, CDR3 protein.

>TRBV4-2|TRBJ2-2
ASSQGLVQLGELF
>TRBV6-5|TRBJ1-2
ASSYTGTYGYT
>TRBV7-7|TRBJ2-2
ASSSDRYTGELF
>TRBV27|TRBJ2-3
ASSSLLAGGNTDTQY
>TRBV6-5|TRBJ2-7
ASRTRDLNEQY
>TRBV29-1|TRBJ2-5
SVAGGTQGRQETQY
>TRBV25-1|TRBJ1-1
ASSTRQGLDTEAF
>TRBV7-9|TRBJ1-1
ASTRGQGAF
>TRBV2|TRBJ2-1
ASFGTLGDEQF
>TRBV28|TRBJ2-3
ASSLEDTQY
>TRBV5-6|TRBJ2-1
ASSLYGNEQF
>TRBV6-5|TRBJ1-2
ASSGTEVGGYT
>TRBV9|TRBJ2-2
ASSVVTGELF
>TRBV30|TRBJ2-1
AFTGTGINEQF
>TRBV9|TRBJ2-3
ASSSGLAGPDTQY
>TRBV18|TRBJ2-5
ASSQGQVQETQY
>TRBV30|TRBJ2-1
AWSILRLEQF